This section outlines one T cell receptor beta chain sequence together with its context. Its specificity is not known. TCRdb's table, derived via immunoSEQ multiplex PCR, lists solely in-frame clones and lacks some. The table has 100,000 to 120,000 clones, about 94% seen once. Deletions cut 1 base from V and 5 bases from J, with 15 bases between. The length of the CDR3 is 15 residues. Germline loops: CDR1 GTSNPN, CDR2 SVGIG (reference sequence). This sample was included in a study of T cell responses to AZD1222 COVID-19 vaccine. Study observations and caveats: The repertoires were collected only after the peak T cell response. The sample set comprised mostly white British donors with more females, and clonal diversity was possibly underestimated.

The V gene is TRBV30, the J gene TRBJ2-1; the D gene is possibly TRBD2 (6 bases). This TCR was recovered from an adult who received the AZD1222 COVID-19 vaccine. The sample was peripheral blood, taken 28 days after the second AZD1222 dose. The CDR3 nucleotides read TGTGCCTGGAGTGGTTCAGCGGGTGTACACAATGAGCAGTTCTTC. Its translation is CAWSGSAGVHNEQFF.